This T cell receptor beta chain originates from a study of radiotherapy plus CTLA-4 blockade in lung cancer. In the study overall: There were objective responses in over 15% of patients, and over 25% had disease control.

Only in-frame clones appear in the TCRdb table, and some are missing; sequencing was by immunoSEQ multiplex PCR. This table has fewer than 40,000 clones, 70% to 80% appearing once. Trimming cost V 0 bases and J 6 bases, with 17 bases left between them. Germline CDR1 MNHNS, CDR2 SASEGT. The length of the CDR3 is 16 residues. This clone was recorded a few times. Its antigen is unidentified. Broader study findings: Expansion of tumor-derived TCR clones was observed in blood after radiotherapy plus ipilimumab.

The study treated chemo-refractory metastatic non-small-cell lung cancer patients with focal radiation plus ipilimumab CTLA-4 blockade. The V call is TRBV6-1, the J call TRBJ1-1, with a tentative D call TRBD1 (6 bases). This receptor was taken from a human donor with non-small cell lung cancer who had stable disease on radiotherapy plus ipilimumab. Specimen: peripheral blood, collected from a patient treated with radiotherapy plus ipilimumab. The CDR3 protein is CASSEASRWGLAEAFF. In DNA, the CDR3 is TGTGCCAGCAGTGAAGCCAGTCGATGGGGGCTCGCTGAAGCTTTCTTT.